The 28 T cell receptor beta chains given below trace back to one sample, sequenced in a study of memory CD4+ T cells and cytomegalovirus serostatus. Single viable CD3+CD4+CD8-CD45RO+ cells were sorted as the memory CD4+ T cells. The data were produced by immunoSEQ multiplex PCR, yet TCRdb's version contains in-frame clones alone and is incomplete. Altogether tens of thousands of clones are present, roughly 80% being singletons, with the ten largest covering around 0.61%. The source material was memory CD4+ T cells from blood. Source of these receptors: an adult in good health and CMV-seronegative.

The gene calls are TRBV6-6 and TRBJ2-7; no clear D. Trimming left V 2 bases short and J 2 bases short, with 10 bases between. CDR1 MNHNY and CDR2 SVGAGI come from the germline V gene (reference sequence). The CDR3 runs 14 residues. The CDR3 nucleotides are TGTGCCAGCAGTTACATCCGAGCACCCTACGAGCAGTACTTC. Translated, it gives CASSYIRAPYEQYF.

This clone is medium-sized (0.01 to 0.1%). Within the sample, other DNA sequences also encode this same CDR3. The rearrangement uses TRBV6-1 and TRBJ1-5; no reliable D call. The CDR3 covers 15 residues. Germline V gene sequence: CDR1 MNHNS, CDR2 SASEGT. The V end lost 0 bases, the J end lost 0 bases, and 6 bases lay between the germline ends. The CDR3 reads CASSEAGHSNQPQHF. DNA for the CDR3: TGTGCCAGCAGTGAAGCGGGCCATAGCAATCAGCCCCAGCATTTT.

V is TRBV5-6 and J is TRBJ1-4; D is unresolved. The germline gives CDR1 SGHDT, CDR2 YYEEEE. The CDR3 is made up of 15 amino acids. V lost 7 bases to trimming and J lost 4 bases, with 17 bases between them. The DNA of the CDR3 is TGTGCCAGCTACAATCGCGGGGTGGGTAATGAAAAACTGTTTTTT. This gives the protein CASYNRGVGNEKLFF.

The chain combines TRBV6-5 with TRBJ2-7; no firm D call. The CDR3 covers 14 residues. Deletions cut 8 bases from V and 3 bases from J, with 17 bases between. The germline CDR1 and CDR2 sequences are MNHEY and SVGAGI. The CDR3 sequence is CASYSAAPLYEQYF. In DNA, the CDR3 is TGTGCCAGCTATTCGGCGGCCCCCCTCTACGAGCAGTACTTC.

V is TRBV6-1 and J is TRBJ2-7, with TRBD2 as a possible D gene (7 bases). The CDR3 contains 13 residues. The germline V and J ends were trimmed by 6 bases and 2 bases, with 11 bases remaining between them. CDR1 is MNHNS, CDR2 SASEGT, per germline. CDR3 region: CASSSGGPYEQYF. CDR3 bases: TGTGCCAGCAGCTCCGGGGGGCCCTACGAGCAGTACTTC.

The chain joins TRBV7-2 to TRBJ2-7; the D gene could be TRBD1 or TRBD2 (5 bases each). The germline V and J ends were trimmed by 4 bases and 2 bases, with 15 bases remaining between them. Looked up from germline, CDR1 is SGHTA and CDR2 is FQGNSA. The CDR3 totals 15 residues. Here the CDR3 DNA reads TGTGCCAGCAGCTCCCCCCGGGACGGAACCTACGAGCAGTACTTC. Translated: CASSSPRDGTYEQYF.

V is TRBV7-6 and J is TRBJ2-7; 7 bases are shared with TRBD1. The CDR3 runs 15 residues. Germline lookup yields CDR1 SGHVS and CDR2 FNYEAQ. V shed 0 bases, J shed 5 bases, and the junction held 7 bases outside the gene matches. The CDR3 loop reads CASSLAPMTGNEQYF. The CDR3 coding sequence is TGTGCCAGCAGCTTAGCCCCCATGACAGGGAACGAGCAGTACTTC.

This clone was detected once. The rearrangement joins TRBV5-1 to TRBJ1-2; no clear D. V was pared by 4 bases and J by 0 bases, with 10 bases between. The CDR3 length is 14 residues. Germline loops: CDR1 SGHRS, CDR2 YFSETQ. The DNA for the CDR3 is TGCGCCAGCAGCCCCCAGCCCACTAACTATGGCTACACCTTC. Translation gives CASSPQPTNYGYTF.

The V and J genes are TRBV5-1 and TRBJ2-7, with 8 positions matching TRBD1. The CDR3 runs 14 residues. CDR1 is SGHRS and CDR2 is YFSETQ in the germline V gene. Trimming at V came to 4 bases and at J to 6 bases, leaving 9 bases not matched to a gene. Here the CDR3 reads CASSQTGASGEQYF. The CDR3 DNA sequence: TGCGCCAGCAGCCAGACAGGGGCGTCCGGCGAGCAGTACTTC.

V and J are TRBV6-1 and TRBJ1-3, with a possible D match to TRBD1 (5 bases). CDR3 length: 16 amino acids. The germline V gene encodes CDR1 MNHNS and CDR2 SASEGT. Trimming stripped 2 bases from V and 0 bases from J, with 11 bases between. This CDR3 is CASSELGRSSGNTIYF. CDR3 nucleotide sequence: TGTGCCAGCAGTGAATTGGGACGGTCCTCTGGAAACACCATATATTTT.

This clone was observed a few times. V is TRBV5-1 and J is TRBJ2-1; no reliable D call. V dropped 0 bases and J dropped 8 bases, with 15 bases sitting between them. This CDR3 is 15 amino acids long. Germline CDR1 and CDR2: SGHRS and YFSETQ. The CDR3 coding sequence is TGCGCCAGCAGCTTGGATCTTGTAGGGATTGATGAGCAGTTCTTC. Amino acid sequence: CASSLDLVGIDEQFF. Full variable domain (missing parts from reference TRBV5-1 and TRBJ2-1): KAGVTQTPRYLIKTRGQQVTLSCSPISGHRSVSWYQQTPGQGLQFLFEYFSETQRNKGNFPGRFSGRQFSNSRSEMNVSTLELGDSALYLCASSLDLVGIDEQFFGPGTRLTVL.

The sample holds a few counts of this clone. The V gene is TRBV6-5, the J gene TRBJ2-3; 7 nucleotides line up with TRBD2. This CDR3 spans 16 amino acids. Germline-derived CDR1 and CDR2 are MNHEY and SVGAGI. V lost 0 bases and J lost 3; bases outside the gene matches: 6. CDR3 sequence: CASSYSSAGGTDTQYF. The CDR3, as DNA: TGTGCCAGCAGTTACTCTAGCGCCGGGGGGACAGATACGCAGTATTTT.

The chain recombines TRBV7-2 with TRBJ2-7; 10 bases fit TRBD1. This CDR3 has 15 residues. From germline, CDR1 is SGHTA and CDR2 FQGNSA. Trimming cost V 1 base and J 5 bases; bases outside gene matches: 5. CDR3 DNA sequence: TGTGCCAGCAGCTTAGGGGGACAGGGGACCCACGAGCAGTACTTC. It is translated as CASSLGGQGTHEQYF.

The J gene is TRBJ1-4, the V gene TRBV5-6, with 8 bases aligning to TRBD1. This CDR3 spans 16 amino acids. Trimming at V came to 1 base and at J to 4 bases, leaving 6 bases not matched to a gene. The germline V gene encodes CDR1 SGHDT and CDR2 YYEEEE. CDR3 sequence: CASSLFLTGVNEKLFF. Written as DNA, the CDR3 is TGTGCCAGCAGCTTGTTTCTGACAGGGGTTAATGAAAAACTGTTTTTT.

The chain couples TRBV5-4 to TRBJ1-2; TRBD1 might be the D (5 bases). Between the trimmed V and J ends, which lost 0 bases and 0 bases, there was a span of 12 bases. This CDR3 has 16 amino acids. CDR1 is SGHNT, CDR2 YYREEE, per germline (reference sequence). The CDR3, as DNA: TGTGCCAGCAGCTTGGAACAGGCCCTCGCTAACTATGGCTACACCTTC. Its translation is CASSLEQALANYGYTF.

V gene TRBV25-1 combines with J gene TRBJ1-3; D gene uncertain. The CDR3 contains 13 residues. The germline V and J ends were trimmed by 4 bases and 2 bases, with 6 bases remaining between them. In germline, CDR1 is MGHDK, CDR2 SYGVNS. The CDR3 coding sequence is TGTGCCAGCAGTGGAGGAGCTGGAAACACCATATATTTT. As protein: CASSGGAGNTIYF.

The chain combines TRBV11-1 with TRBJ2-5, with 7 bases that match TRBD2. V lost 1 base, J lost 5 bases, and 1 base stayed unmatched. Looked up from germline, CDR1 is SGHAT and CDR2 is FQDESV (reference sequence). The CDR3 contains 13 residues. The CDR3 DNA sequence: TGTGCCAGCAGCTTAGACGGGGGGGAGACCCAGTACTTC. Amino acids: CASSLDGGETQYF.

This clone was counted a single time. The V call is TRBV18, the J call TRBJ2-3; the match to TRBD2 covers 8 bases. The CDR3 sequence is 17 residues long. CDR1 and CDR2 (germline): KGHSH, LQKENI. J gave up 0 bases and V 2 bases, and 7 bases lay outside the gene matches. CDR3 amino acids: CASSPFRTGGSTDTQYF. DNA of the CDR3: TGTGCCAGCTCACCATTTAGGACGGGGGGGAGCACAGATACGCAGTATTTT.

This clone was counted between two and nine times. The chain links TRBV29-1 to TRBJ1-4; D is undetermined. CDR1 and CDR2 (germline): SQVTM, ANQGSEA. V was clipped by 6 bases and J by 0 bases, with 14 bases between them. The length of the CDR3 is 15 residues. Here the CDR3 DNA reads TGCAGCGTCGGCTTGTCGGGGACAACTAATGAAAAACTGTTTTTT. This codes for CSVGLSGTTNEKLFF. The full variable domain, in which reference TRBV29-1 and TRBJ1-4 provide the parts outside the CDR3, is SAVISQKPSRDICQRGTSLTIQCQVDSQVTMMFWYRQQPGQSLTLIATANQGSEATYESGFVIDKFPISRPNLTFSTLTVSNMSPEDSSIYLCSVGLSGTTNEKLFFGSGTQLSVL.

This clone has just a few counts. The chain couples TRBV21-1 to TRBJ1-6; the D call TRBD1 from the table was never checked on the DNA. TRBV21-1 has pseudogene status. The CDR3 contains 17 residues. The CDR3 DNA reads TGTGCCAGCAGCAAAACCGAAAACAGGGCCGGTAATTCACCCCTCCACTTT. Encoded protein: CASSKTENRAGNSPLHF.

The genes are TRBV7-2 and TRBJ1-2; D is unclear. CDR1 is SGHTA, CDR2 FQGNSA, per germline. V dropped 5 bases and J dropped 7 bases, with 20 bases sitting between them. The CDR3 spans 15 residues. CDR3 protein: CASSPGFPLSGGYTF. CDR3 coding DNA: TGTGCCAGCAGCCCGGGTTTCCCCCTATCGGGTGGCTACACCTTC.

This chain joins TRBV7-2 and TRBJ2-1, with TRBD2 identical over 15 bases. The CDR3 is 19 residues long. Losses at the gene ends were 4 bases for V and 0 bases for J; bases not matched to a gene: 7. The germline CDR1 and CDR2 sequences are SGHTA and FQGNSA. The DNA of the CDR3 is TGTGCCAGCAGCTCTCTGGGACTAGCGGGGGGAAGCTCCTACAATGAGCAGTTCTTC. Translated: CASSSLGLAGGSSYNEQFF.

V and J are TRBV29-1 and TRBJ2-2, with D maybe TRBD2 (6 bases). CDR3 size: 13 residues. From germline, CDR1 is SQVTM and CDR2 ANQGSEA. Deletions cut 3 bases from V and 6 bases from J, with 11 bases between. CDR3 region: CSVDSQRAGELFF. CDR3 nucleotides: TGCAGCGTTGATTCCCAGCGGGCCGGGGAGCTGTTTTTT.

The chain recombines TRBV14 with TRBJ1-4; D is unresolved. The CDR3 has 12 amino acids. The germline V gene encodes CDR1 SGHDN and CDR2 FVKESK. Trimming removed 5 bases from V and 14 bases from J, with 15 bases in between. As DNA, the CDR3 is TGTGCCAGCAGCACCTACGCCCCGAGGCTGTTTTTT. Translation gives CASSTYAPRLFF.

The CDR3 DNA reads TGTGCCAGCAGTTACTCGTTTGCCCGCACAGATACGCAGTATTTT. Encoded protein: CASSYSFARTDTQYF. The chain recombines TRBV6-5 with TRBJ2-3, with D hard to call. This CDR3 comprises 15 residues. Germline V gives CDR1 MNHEY, CDR2 SVGAGI. Trimming removed 0 bases at V and 1 base at J, with 8 bases between.

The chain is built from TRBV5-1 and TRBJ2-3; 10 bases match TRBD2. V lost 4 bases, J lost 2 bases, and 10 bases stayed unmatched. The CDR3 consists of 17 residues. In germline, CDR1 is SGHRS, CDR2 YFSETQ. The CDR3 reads CASSPRVAGGLTDTQYF. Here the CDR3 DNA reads TGCGCCAGCAGCCCCCGCGTAGCGGGGGGTCTCACAGATACGCAGTATTTT.

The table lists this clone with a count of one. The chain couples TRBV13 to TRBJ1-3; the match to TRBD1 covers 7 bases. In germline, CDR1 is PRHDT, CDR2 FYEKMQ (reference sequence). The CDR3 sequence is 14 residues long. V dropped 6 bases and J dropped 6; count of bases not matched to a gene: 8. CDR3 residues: CASSGRQGINTIYF. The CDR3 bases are TGTGCCAGCAGTGGGAGACAGGGAATAAACACCATATATTTT.

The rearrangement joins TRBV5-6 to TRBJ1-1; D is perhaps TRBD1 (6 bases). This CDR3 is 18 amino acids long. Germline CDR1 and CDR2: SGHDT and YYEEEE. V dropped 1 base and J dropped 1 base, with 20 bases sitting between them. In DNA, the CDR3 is TGTGCCAGCAGCTTGATAAGGTTTGGGGGCAGGGCGAACACTGAAGCTTTCTTT. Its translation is CASSLIRFGGRANTEAFF.